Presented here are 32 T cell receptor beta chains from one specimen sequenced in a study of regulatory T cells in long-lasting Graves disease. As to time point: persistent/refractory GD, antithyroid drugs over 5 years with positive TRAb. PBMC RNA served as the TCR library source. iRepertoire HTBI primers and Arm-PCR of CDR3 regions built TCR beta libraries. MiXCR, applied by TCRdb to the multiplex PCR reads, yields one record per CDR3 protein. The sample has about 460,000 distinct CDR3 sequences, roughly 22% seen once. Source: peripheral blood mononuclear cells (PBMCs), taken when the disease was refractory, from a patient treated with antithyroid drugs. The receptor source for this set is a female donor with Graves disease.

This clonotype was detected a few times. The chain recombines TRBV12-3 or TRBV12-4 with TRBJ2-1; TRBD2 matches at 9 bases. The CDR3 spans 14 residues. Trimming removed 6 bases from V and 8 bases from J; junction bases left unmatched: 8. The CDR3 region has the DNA TGTGCCAGCAGGTGGCGGGAGGGCCGGGATGAGCAGTTCTTC. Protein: CASRWREGRDEQFF.

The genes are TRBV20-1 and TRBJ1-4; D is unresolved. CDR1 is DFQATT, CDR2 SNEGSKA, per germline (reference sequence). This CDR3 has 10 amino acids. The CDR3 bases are TGCAGCGCCCTTAATGAAAAACTGTTTTTT. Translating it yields CSALNEKLFF.

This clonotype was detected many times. The DNA of the CDR3 is TGTGCCAGCAGTTTAGGGGAGCTACCTAATTTGTACTTC. The encoded protein is CASSLGELPNLYF. The rearrangement links TRBV28 to TRBJ2-7; tentative D call: TRBD2 (5 bases). Trimming shortened V by 2 bases and J by 12 bases, and 17 bases separated the two germline ends. CDR3 length: 13 residues. Germline lookup yields CDR1 MDHEN and CDR2 SYDVKM.

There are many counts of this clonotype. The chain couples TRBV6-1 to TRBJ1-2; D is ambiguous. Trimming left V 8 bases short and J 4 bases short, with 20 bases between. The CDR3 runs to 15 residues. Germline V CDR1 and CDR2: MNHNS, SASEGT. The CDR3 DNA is TGTGCCAGCCGTCATCTTACAGATTACCTCTATGGCTACACCTTC. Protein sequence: CASRHLTDYLYGYTF.

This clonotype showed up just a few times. CDR3 in amino acids: CASSLSPAGGQETQYF. CDR3 sequence (DNA): TGTGCCAGCAGCTTAAGTCCTGCGGGGGGGCAAGAGACCCAGTACTTC. The chain carries TRBV7-2 and TRBJ2-5; 9 bases map to TRBD2. J lost 2 bases, V lost 2 bases, and 6 bases had no gene match. Germline CDR1 SGHTA, CDR2 FQGNSA. This CDR3 has 16 amino acids.

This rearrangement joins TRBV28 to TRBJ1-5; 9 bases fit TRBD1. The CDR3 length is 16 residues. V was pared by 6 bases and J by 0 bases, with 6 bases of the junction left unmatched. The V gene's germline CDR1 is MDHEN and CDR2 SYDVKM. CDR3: CASREQGAYSNQPQHF. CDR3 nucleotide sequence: TGTGCCAGCAGGGAACAGGGGGCGTATAGCAATCAGCCCCAGCATTTT.

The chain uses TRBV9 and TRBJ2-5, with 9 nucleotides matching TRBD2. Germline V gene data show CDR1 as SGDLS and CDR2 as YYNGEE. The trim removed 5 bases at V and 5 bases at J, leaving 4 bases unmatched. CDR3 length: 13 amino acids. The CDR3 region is CASSESGRETQYF. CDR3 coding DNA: TGTGCCAGCAGTGAAAGCGGGAGGGAGACCCAGTACTTC.

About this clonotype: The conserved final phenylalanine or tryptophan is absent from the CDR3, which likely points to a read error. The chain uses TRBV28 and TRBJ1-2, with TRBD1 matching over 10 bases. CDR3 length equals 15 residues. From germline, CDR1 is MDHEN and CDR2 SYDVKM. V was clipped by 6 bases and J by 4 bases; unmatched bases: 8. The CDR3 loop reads CASSVPGQGSYGYTL. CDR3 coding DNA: TGTGCCAGCAGCGTCCCGGGACAGGGGAGCTATGGCTACACCCTC.

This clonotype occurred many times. This CDR3 is CASSPSTSYEQYF. CDR3 bases: TGCGCCAGCAGCCCATCTACGTCCTACGAGCAGTACTTC. The rearrangement uses TRBV10-2 and TRBJ2-7; unclear D gene. Germline lookup yields CDR1 WSHSY and CDR2 SAAADI. This CDR3 contains 13 residues. Trimming took 6 bases from V and 1 from J, leaving 10 bases between them.

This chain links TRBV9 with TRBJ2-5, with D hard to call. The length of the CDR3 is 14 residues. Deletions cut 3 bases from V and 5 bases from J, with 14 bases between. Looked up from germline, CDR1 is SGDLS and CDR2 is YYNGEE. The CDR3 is CASSAEISGETQYF. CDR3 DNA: TGTGCCAGCAGCGCGGAAATTTCTGGGGAGACCCAGTACTTC.

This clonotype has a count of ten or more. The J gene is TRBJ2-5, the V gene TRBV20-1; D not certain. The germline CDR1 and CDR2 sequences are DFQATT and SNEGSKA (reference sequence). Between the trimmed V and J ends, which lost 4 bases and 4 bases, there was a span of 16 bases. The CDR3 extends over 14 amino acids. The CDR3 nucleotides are TGCAGTGCTACCTTGGGGTCCCTCGGAGAGACCCAGTACTTC. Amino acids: CSATLGSLGETQYF.

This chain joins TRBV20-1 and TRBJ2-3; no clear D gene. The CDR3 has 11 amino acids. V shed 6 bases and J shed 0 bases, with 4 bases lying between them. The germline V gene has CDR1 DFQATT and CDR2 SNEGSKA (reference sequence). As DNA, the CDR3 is TGCAGTGCAGCTAGCACAGATACGCAGTATTTT. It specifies CSAASTDTQYF.

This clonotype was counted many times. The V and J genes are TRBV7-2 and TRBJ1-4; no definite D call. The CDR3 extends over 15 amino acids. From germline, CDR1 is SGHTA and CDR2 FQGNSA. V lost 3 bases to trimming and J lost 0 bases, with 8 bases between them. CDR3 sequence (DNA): TGTGCCAGCAGCTTTATCGGGACAACTAATGAAAAACTGTTTTTT. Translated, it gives CASSFIGTTNEKLFF.

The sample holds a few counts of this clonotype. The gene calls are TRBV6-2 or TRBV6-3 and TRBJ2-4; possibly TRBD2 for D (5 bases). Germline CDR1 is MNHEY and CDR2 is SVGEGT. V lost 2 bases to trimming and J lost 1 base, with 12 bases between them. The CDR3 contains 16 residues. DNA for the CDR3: TGTGCCAGCAGTTACGGACGGGAAGGGGCCAAAAACATTCAGTACTTC. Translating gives CASSYGREGAKNIQYF.

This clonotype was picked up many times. The CDR3 DNA sequence: TGTGCCAGCAGCCGGCCGGGACAGGGACAGGGAAAACTGTTTTTT. Protein: CASSRPGQGQGKLFF. This chain joins TRBV7-2 and TRBJ1-4; 9 nucleotides align to TRBD1. Germline V CDR1 and CDR2: SGHTA, FQGNSA. V shed 5 bases, J shed 10 bases, and the junction held 11 bases outside the gene matches. The CDR3 runs to 15 residues.

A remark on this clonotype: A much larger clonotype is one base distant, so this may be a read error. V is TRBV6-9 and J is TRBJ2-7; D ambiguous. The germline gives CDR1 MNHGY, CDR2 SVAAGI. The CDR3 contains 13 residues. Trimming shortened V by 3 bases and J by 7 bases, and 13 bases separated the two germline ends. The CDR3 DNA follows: TGTGCCAGCAGTTACACGGACGGTCTTGAGCAGTACTTC. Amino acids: CASSYTDGLEQYF.

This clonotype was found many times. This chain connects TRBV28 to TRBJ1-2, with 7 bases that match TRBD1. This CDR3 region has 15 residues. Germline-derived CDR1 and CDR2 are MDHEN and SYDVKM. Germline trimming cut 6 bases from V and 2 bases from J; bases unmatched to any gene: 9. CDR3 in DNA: TGTGCCAGCAGCAGTTCGACAGGGACAAACTATGGCTACACCTTC. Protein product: CASSSSTGTNYGYTF.

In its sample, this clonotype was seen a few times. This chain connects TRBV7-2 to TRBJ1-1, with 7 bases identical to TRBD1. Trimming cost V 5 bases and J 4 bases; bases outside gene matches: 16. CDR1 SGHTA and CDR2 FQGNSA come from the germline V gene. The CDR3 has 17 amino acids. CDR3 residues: CASSPRRTGDFGTEAFF. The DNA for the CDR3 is TGTGCCAGCAGCCCCAGGAGGACAGGAGATTTTGGCACTGAAGCTTTCTTT.

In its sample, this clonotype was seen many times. This CDR3 is CASSLDAGSYGYTF. CDR3 sequence (DNA): TGTGCCAGCAGTTTAGATGCAGGGTCCTATGGCTACACCTTC. The chain combines TRBV28 with TRBJ1-2; D is possibly TRBD1 (5 bases). There are 14 residues in the CDR3. V lost 2 bases and J lost 4, with 11 bases in between. Germline CDR1 reads MDHEN; CDR2 reads SYDVKM.

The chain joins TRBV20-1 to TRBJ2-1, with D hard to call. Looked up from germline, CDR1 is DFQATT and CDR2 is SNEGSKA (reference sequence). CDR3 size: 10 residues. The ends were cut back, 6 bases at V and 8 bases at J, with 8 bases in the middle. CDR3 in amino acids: CSAPSDEQFF. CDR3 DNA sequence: TGCAGTGCCCCCTCAGATGAGCAGTTCTTC.

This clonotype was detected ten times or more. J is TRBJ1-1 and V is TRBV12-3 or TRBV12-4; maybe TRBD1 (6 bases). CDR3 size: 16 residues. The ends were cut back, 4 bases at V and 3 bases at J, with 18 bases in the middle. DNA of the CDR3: TGTGCCAGCAGTTGGGGGCCCCATGAAGGTGACACTGAAGCTTTCTTT. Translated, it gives CASSWGPHEGDTEAFF.

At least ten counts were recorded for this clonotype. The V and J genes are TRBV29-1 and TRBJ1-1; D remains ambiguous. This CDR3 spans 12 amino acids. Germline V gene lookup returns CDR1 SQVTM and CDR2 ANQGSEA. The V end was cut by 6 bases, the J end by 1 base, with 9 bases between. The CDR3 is CSVVDGNTEAFF. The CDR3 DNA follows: TGCAGCGTCGTGGATGGGAACACTGAAGCTTTCTTT.

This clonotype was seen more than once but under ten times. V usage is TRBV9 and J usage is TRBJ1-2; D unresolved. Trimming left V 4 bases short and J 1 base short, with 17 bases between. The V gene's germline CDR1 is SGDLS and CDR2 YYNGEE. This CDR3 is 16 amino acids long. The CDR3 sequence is CASSPGPSGFNYGYTF. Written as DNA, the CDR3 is TGTGCCAGCAGCCCTGGTCCCTCAGGATTTAACTATGGCTACACCTTC.

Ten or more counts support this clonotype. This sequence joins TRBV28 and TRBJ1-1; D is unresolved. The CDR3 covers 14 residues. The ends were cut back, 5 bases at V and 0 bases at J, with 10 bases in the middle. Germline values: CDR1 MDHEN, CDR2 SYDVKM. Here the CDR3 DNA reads TGTGCCAGCAGTCTCTTCGGGGTGAACACTGAAGCTTTCTTT. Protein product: CASSLFGVNTEAFF. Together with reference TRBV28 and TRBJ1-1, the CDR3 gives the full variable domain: DVKVTQSSRYLVKRTGEKVFLECVQDMDHENMFWYRQDPGLGLRLIYFSYDVKMKEKGDIPEGYSVSREKKERFSLILESASTNQTSMYLCASSLFGVNTEAFFGQGTRLTVV.

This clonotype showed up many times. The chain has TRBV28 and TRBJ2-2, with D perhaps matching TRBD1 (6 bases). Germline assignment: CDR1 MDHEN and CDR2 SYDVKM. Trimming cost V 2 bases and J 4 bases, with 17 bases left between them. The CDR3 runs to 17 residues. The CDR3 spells CASSLVGAWGPTGELFF. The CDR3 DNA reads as TGTGCCAGCAGTTTAGTTGGGGCATGGGGGCCCACCGGGGAGCTGTTTTTT.

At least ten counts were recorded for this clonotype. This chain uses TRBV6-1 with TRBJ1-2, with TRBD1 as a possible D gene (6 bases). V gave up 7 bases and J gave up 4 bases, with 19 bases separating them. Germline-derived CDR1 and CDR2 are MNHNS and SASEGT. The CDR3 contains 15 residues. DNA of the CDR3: TGTGCCAGCACGACTGCCGACAGGAGAGCCTATGGCTACACCTTC. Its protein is CASTTADRRAYGYTF.

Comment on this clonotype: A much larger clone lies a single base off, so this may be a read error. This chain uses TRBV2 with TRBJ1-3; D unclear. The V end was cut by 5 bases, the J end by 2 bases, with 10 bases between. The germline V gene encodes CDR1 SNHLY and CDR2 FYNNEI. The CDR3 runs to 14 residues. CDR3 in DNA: TGTGCCAGCAGTAGCCTGGAGGCTGGAAACACCATATATTTT. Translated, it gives CASSSLEAGNTIYF.

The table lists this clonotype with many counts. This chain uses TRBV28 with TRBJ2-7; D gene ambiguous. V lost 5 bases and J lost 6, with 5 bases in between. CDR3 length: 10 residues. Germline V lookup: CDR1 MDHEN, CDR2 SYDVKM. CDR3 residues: CASSDAEQYF. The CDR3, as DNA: TGTGCCAGCAGTGATGCCGAGCAGTACTTC.

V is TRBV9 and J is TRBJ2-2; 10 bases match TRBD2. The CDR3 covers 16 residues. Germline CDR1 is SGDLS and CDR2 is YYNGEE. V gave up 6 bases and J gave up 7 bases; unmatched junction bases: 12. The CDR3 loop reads CASTLDASGGFGELFF. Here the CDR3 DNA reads TGTGCCAGCACCCTAGACGCTAGCGGGGGATTCGGGGAGCTGTTTTTT.

The CDR3 region is CASSVEASGFYEQYF. The DNA for the CDR3 is TGTGCCAGCAGCGTAGAGGCTAGCGGGTTCTACGAGCAGTACTTC. This chain connects TRBV9 to TRBJ2-7; 8 nucleotides agree with TRBD2. This CDR3 spans 15 amino acids. Germline CDR1 SGDLS, CDR2 YYNGEE. J was trimmed by 3 bases and V by 0 bases; bases with no gene match: 5.

The CDR3 sequence: CASTSLDTQYF. The CDR3, as DNA: TGTGCCAGCACCTCACTAGATACGCAGTATTTT. The chain has TRBV6-1 and TRBJ2-3; no definite D call. Germline loops: CDR1 MNHNS, CDR2 SASEGT. Trimming pared 7 bases from V and 5 bases from J, leaving 7 bases between. This CDR3 spans 11 amino acids.

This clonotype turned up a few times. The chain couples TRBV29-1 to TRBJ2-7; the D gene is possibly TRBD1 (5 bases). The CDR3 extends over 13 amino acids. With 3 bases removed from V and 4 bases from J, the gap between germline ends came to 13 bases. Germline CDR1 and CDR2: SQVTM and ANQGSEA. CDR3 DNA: TGCAGCGTTGAGGACACCGTAAGTTACGAGCAGTACTTC. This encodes CSVEDTVSYEQYF.